The text below deals with one TCR beta chain. Its antigen is as yet unknown. With a much larger clone just one base away, this may be a read error. Diagnoses rested on clinical symptoms, serum thyroxine and TRAb, thyroid ultrasound and orbital computed tomography. At first hyperthyroidism diagnosis, before any ophthalmopathy symptoms, the blood sample was collected. These data come from a study of T cells in Graves' hyperthyroidism and ophthalmopathy. Study context: Peripheral blood was obtained at initial diagnosis, preceding any treatment.

V was trimmed by 5 bases and J by 13 bases, leaving 17 bases between them. The CDR3 has 13 residues. CDR1 and CDR2 (germline): SEHNR, FQNEAQ (reference sequence). Overall study results and limits: Blood also showed most of the thyroid clonotypes that were expanded above 0.001.

RNA transcripts gave rise to amplified TCR beta CDR3 regions. First-round RT-PCR of the TCR CDR3 relied on the HTBI primer set. TCRdb reprocessed the multiplex PCR reads with MiXCR, giving one entry per CDR3 protein. The sample carries about 360,000 distinct CDR3 sequences, about 13% recorded once. Source material: blood. This chain joins TRBV7-9 and TRBJ1-4, with a possible D match to TRBD1 (6 bases). This receptor was identified in a man aged 30-40 years with Graves' hyperthyroidism that later progressed to Graves' ophthalmopathy. Here the CDR3 reads CASSAEQGVLLFF. The CDR3 nucleotides are TGTGCCAGCAGCGCGGAACAGGGAGTATTACTGTTTTTT.